This is a list of T cell receptor beta chains from one sample in a study of blood T cell repertoires in COVID-19. TCRdb's copy holds only in-frame clones and misses some; the assay was immunoSEQ multiplex PCR. The sample lists around 230,000 clones; roughly nine tenths were seen once. Sequenced input: peripheral blood. The receptor source for this set is a man aged 55 to 70 who had recovered from COVID-19. CDR3s include the opening cysteine and the closing phenylalanine or tryptophan. A D gene is named only where the DNA matches it firmly. Clone sizes are given selectively: once, few, many, or a class where the clone is expanded.

TRBJ2-1,-,TRBD2,TRBV2,TGTGCCAGCAGTGGGGAGTTTGGTAGCGGGGGAAATTACAATGAGCAGTTCTTC,CASSGEFGSGGNYNEQFF
TRBJ2-2,-,-,TRBV21-1,TGTGCCAGCAGCAACTTGGCGGTTCCCAAGGCTAGCGGGGACTCGGAGACCGGGGAGCTGTTTTTT,CASSNLAVPKASGDSETGELFF
TRBJ1-4,-,-,TRBV7-9,TGTGCCAGCAGCTTCCAGGGCGGGAGGCATAATGAAAAACTGTTTTTT,CASSFQGGRHNEKLFF
TRBJ1-1,-,TRBD1,TRBV30,TGTGCCTACCAGACAGGGGGCTTGACTGAAGCTTTCTTT,CAYQTGGLTEAFF
TRBJ1-5,-,-,TRBV6-5,TGTGCCAGCAGCAGAACAGGGAATCAGCCCCAGCATTTT,CASSRTGNQPQHF
TRBJ2-1,-,-,TRBV10-1,TGCGCCAGCAGCGACAATTGGGGCGAGCAGTTCTTC,CASSDNWGEQFF
TRBJ2-7,-,TRBD2,TRBV6-5,TGTGCCAGCAGTTACGGGGCTAGCGGGCCCTACGAGCAGTACTTC,CASSYGASGPYEQYF
TRBJ2-7,-,-,TRBV30,TGTGCCTGGGCCAGACAGTCTTCCTACGAGCAGTACTTC,CAWARQSSYEQYF
TRBJ2-2,-,TRBD1,TRBV4-2,TGTGCCAGCAGCCTTACCGGGACAGGTGTCACCGGGGAGCTGTTTTTT,CASSLTGTGVTGELFF
TRBJ1-2,-,-,TRBV18,TGTGCCAGCTCACCTGCCATCACGGGATTAGGAGGCTACACCTTC,CASSPAITGLGGYTF
TRBJ2-3,once,-,TRBV5-1,TGCGCCAGCAGGTGGGGCGGTGTTAGCGGCTCAGATACGCAGTATTTT,CASRWGGVSGSDTQYF
TRBJ2-4,few,-,TRBV4-2,TGTGCCAGCAGCCCGTCGCGGTCGCAAAACATTCAGTACTTC,CASSPSRSQNIQYF
TRBJ2-1,-,TRBD2,TRBV5-1,TGCGCCAGCAGCTTGGGACGGCGGGGGACCAGCAATGAGCAGTTCTTC,CASSLGRRGTSNEQFF
TRBJ1-4,-,TRBD1,TRBV5-1,TGCGCCAGCAGCTACAGGGGGAACAATGAAAAACTGTTTTTT,CASSYRGNNEKLFF
TRBJ2-3,-,TRBD2,TRBV7-2,TGTGCCAGCAGACCGGGACTAGCAGTAGATACGCAGTATTTT,CASRPGLAVDTQYF
TRBJ2-5,-,-,TRBV6-5,TGTGCCAGCAGGGACGACAGTTTAGGGAGGGAGACCCAGTACTTC,CASRDDSLGRETQYF
TRBJ2-5,-,TRBD2,TRBV12-5,TGTGCTAGTGGTTTTTCACTAGCGGGGATCCAAGAGACCCAGTACTTC,CASGFSLAGIQETQYF
TRBJ1-2,-,TRBD1,TRBV19,TGTGCCAGTAGTATCGGCTGGGACAGGTTCAACTATGGCTACACCTTC,CASSIGWDRFNYGYTF
TRBJ2-7,-,-,TRBV18,TGTGCCAGCTCACCAAATACGGGATCCTACGAGCAGTACTTC,CASSPNTGSYEQYF
TRBJ2-1,-,TRBD1,TRBV7-8,TGTGCCAGCAGCCCGGGTGAAGGGGGCTTAGGGAATGAGCAGTTCTTC,CASSPGEGGLGNEQFF
TRBJ1-6,few,TRBD1,TRBV11-2,TGTGCCAGCAGTTTCACGACAGGGGGGGAGGGTTCACCCCTCCACTTT,CASSFTTGGEGSPLHF
TRBJ1-1,-,TRBD1,TRBV27,TGTGCCAGCAGTCCTAACAGGGGGAAAGCTGAAGCTTTCTTT,CASSPNRGKAEAFF
TRBJ1-1,-,-,TRBV12-3/TRBV12-4,TGTGCCAGCAGTTTATCCGGGAACACTGAAGCTTTCTTT,CASSLSGNTEAFF
TRBJ2-7,-,-,TRBV5-4,TGTGCCAGCGGCTCGGCCGGGACACCTTACGAGCAGTACTTC,CASGSAGTPYEQYF
TRBJ2-1,-,TRBD2,TRBV13,TGTGCCAGCAGCCCCCAAACTAGCGGGGGGGCCCGCAATGAGCAGTTCTTC,CASSPQTSGGARNEQFF
TRBJ2-2,-,-,TRBV7-9,TGTGCCAGCAGCCCTTGGGGGGTCAGCACCGGGGAGCTGTTTTTT,CASSPWGVSTGELFF
TRBJ1-6,many,TRBD1,TRBV2,TGTGCCAGCACTCCGACAGGGAGTTCACCCCTCCACTTT,CASTPTGSSPLHF
TRBJ1-4,-,-,TRBV4-2,TGTGCCAGCAGCCAAATTGACAGAAATGAAAAACTGTTTTTT,CASSQIDRNEKLFF
TRBJ1-6,-,TRBD1,TRBV13,TGTGCCAGCAGCCGTATCCGGGACAGGGGCAGGAGCTCCTATAATTCACCCCTCCACTTT,CASSRIRDRGRSSYNSPLHF